This T cell receptor (beta chain) was recorded in a study of blood T cell repertoires in COVID-19. Study-level background: Sites across the United States, Italy and Spain contributed samples from acute and convalescent COVID-19.

Trimming left V 3 bases short and J 5 bases short, with 13 bases between. Germline V gene data show CDR1 as SGHTA and CDR2 as FQGTGA. This CDR3 contains 14 residues. Adults between about 18 and 95 years of age took part from 20 to 25 US areas. The method was immunoSEQ multiplex PCR; TCRdb's version includes in-frame clones alone and lacks a portion of them. There are roughly 250,000 clones in the sample; about nine tenths occur only once, and over 1.5% lies in the top ten. This rearrangement joins TRBV7-3 to TRBJ1-1; a weak D match, TRBD1 (5 bases). Sequenced input: PBMCs or T cells enriched from blood (not recorded which). This receptor was taken from a woman younger than 30 who had recovered from COVID-19. CDR3 amino acids: CASSLGGARTEAFF. The DNA of the CDR3 is TGTGCCAGCAGCTTGGGAGGGGCTAGGACTGAAGCTTTCTTT.